This entry lists 30 T cell receptor beta chains sequenced from one sample in a study of blood T cell repertoires in COVID-19. The assay was immunoSEQ multiplex PCR, and TCRdb's table has in-frame clones only and misses some. The sample holds 140,000 to 150,000 clones, 75% to 90% seen once. What was sequenced was peripheral blood. The receptors originated from a woman aged 55-75 years with active COVID-19.

V is TRBV3-1 (or the pseudogene TRBV3-2) and J is TRBJ2-7; 7 positions agree with TRBD2. The length of the CDR3 is 12 residues. Per germline, CDR1 LGHDT and CDR2 YNNKEL (reference sequence). Unmatched junction bases numbered 4, after V lost 5 bases and J lost 6 bases. The CDR3 nucleotides are TGTGCCAGCAGCGGGGGGGTCGGCGAGCAGTACTTC. Its translation: CASSGGVGEQYF.

V usage is TRBV10-1 and J usage is TRBJ2-1, with D perhaps TRBD2 (5 bases). There are 15 residues in the CDR3. Germline CDR1 is WNHNN and CDR2 is SYGVQD (reference sequence). V was trimmed by 0 bases and J by 0 bases, leaving 6 bases between them. CDR3 sequence (DNA): TGCGCCAGCAGTGAGTCTGGGAGCTCCTACAATGAGCAGTTCTTC. Its protein product is CASSESGSSYNEQFF.

The chain carries TRBV6-1 and TRBJ1-1, with D unresolved. CDR1 and CDR2 (germline): MNHNS, SASEGT. CDR3 length: 16 amino acids. Trimming removed 3 bases at V and 1 base at J, with 15 bases between. The CDR3 is CASSDRRNLGNTEAFF. The CDR3 DNA is TGTGCCAGCAGTGACCGCAGAAACCTTGGGAACACTGAAGCTTTCTTT.

The V call is TRBV5-5, the J call TRBJ1-1, with no clear D. In germline, CDR1 is SGHKS, CDR2 YYEKEE (reference sequence). This CDR3 is built from 14 residues. Trimming left V 1 base short and J 1 base short, with 8 bases between. The CDR3 loop is CASSLTSQNTEAFF. For the CDR3, the DNA is TGTGCCAGCAGCTTGACCTCACAGAACACTGAAGCTTTCTTT.

The chain links TRBV19 to TRBJ2-2, with no clear D. Germline V gene lookup returns CDR1 LNHDA and CDR2 SQIVND (reference sequence). Trimming shortened V by 8 bases and J by 2 bases, and 9 bases separated the two germline ends. The CDR3 contains 13 residues. CDR3: CASEKKNTGELFF. For the CDR3, the DNA is TGTGCCAGTGAGAAAAAAAACACCGGGGAGCTGTTTTTT.

Concerning this clone: Germline and junction disagree at one end, which may indicate a read error. The V gene is TRBV10-2, the J gene TRBJ2-1, with D possibly TRBD2 on 6 matching bases. Germline assignment: CDR1 WSHSY and CDR2 SAAADI. This CDR3 spans 12 amino acids. The CDR3 DNA reads TGCGCCAGCAGTGAGGGAGGGCCGGAGCGGTTCTTC. Its protein is CASSEGGPERFF.

J is TRBJ1-6 and V is TRBV5-8; D is perhaps TRBD1 (6 bases). The V end lost 4 bases, the J end lost 5 bases, and 13 bases lay between the germline ends. Germline assignment: CDR1 SGHTS and CDR2 YDEGEE. The CDR3 is 15 amino acids. The CDR3 DNA sequence: TGTGCCAGCAGCCCCCGACAGGCTAATAATTCACCCCTCCACTTT. Protein: CASSPRQANNSPLHF.

The chain is built from TRBV5-4 and TRBJ1-1; TRBD1 matches 7 bases. The germline CDR1 and CDR2 sequences are SGHNT and YYREEE (reference sequence). This CDR3 region has 15 residues. Losses at the gene ends were 3 bases for V and 4 bases for J; bases not matched to a gene: 9. In DNA form, the CDR3 reads TGTGCCAGCAGCTCAGGGGGTCTGGTGGGCACTGAAGCTTTCTTT. It encodes CASSSGGLVGTEAFF.

Here the CDR3 reads CASTDSGRARGEQYF. The CDR3 DNA sequence: TGTGCCAGCACCGATAGCGGGAGGGCCCGGGGCGAGCAGTACTTC. The V call is TRBV5-4, the J call TRBJ2-7, with TRBD2 matching 11 bases. Trimming took 6 bases from V and 6 from J; bases not matched to a gene: 11. The CDR3 extends over 15 amino acids. Germline V gene data show CDR1 as SGHNT and CDR2 as YYREEE (reference sequence).

J is TRBJ2-7 and V is TRBV5-4; possibly TRBD2 for D (5 bases). Germline loops: CDR1 SGHNT, CDR2 YYREEE (reference sequence). This CDR3 spans 14 amino acids. Trimming pared 3 bases from V and 5 bases from J, leaving 15 bases between. CDR3 in amino acids: CASSSGGLSNEQYF. In DNA form, the CDR3 reads TGTGCCAGCAGCTCCGGAGGTCTTTCTAACGAGCAGTACTTC.

This clone appeared a single time. Here the CDR3 DNA reads TGTGCCAGCTCACCTACTTCCAAGACTAGCGGGCCCTACAATGAGCAGTTCTTC. Translation gives CASSPTSKTSGPYNEQFF. The chain is built from TRBV18 and TRBJ2-1; 10 nucleotides line up with TRBD2. Trimming took 3 bases from V and 2 from J; bases not matched to a gene: 10. The germline V gene encodes CDR1 KGHSH and CDR2 LQKENI. The CDR3 length is 18 residues.

The CDR3 is CASSLAGQVEAFF. CDR3 sequence (DNA): TGTGCCAGCAGCTTGGCAGGACAAGTTGAAGCTTTCTTT. This chain connects TRBV5-4 to TRBJ1-1; TRBD1 might be the D (5 bases). Germline V gene data show CDR1 as SGHNT and CDR2 as YYREEE (reference sequence). The ends were cut back, 0 bases at V and 7 bases at J, with 10 bases in the middle. This CDR3 region has 13 residues.

The genes are TRBV2 and TRBJ2-1, with 11 positions matching TRBD1. Germline CDR1 and CDR2: SNHLY and FYNNEI. The CDR3 contains 17 residues. With V trimmed by 4 bases and J by 5 bases, 10 bases remained unmatched. CDR3 sequence: CASSVKRTGGLNNEQFF. CDR3 DNA sequence: TGTGCCAGCAGTGTCAAACGGACAGGGGGCTTAAACAATGAGCAGTTCTTC.

The chain employs TRBV27 and TRBJ2-7; TRBD1 matches at 8 bases. The CDR3 covers 14 residues. Germline CDR1 MNHEY, CDR2 SMNVEV (reference sequence). The V and J ends lost 2 bases and 2 bases, in that order; junction bases with no gene match: 2. CDR3 region: CASSLQGATYEQYF. The DNA of the CDR3 is TGTGCCAGCAGTTTACAGGGGGCGACCTACGAGCAGTACTTC.

The rearrangement joins TRBV9 to TRBJ1-2; TRBD1 matches at 7 bases. Unmatched junction bases numbered 7, after V lost 4 bases and J lost 4 bases. Germline CDR1 and CDR2: SGDLS and YYNGEE. The CDR3 runs 14 residues. Here the CDR3 DNA reads TGTGCCAGCAGCCCACGGGACAGCACCTATGGCTACACCTTC. It is translated as CASSPRDSTYGYTF.

V is TRBV19 and J is TRBJ2-1; 9 bases map to TRBD2. V shed 5 bases and J 7 bases; nucleotides not matched to a gene: 9. The length of the CDR3 is 15 residues. Germline CDR1 is LNHDA and CDR2 is SQIVND (reference sequence). For the CDR3, the DNA is TGTGCCAGTAGTTTTTCCGGCAGCGGGAGGAATGAGCAGTTCTTC. Translation gives CASSFSGSGRNEQFF.

This chain joins TRBV11-2 and TRBJ1-1, with TRBD1 matching over 7 bases. V shed 5 bases and J 4 bases; nucleotides not matched to a gene: 10. The CDR3 covers 15 residues. Germline V gene sequence: CDR1 SGHAT, CDR2 FQNNGV. The CDR3 region has the DNA TGTGCCAGCAGCGAGGGGGCCGCCCGTAGCACTGAAGCTTTCTTT. Amino acids: CASSEGAARSTEAFF. The whole variable domain, filled in from reference TRBV11-2 and TRBJ1-1, reads EAGVAQSPRYKIIEKRQSVAFWCNPISGHATLYWYQQILGQGPKLLIQFQNNGVVDDSQLPKDRFSAERLKGVDSTLKIQPAKLEDSAVYLCASSEGAARSTEAFFGQGTRLTVV.

The J gene is TRBJ2-7, the V gene TRBV5-8; D unresolved. Germline values: CDR1 SGHTS, CDR2 YDEGEE. The V end was cut by 2 bases, the J end by 2 bases, with 11 bases between. This CDR3 has 14 residues. Here the CDR3 reads CASSFWYTPYEQYF. The DNA for the CDR3 is TGTGCCAGCAGCTTTTGGTACACCCCCTACGAGCAGTACTTC.

J is TRBJ2-5 and V is TRBV15, with 7 bases that match TRBD1. This CDR3 comprises 17 residues. J was trimmed by 7 bases and V by 3 bases; bases with no gene match: 17. The germline V gene has CDR1 LNHNV and CDR2 YYDKDF (reference sequence). In DNA, the CDR3 is TGTGCCACCAGCAGGCCTGGGGGTACAGGGGAGTGGCGGACCCAGTACTTC. Protein: CATSRPGGTGEWRTQYF.

V and J are TRBV14 and TRBJ2-5; 10 bases are a match to TRBD2. The CDR3 totals 16 residues. Germline V CDR1 and CDR2: SGHDN, FVKESK. Trimming removed 3 bases from V and 2 bases from J; junction bases left unmatched: 6. Here the CDR3 DNA reads TGTGCCAGCAGCCAGTCTCTGGGACTAGCGCAAGAGACCCAGTACTTC. Protein: CASSQSLGLAQETQYF.

This clone is a singleton in its sample. V usage is TRBV5-1 and J usage is TRBJ2-5; D is perhaps TRBD2 (5 bases). The CDR3 is 14 amino acids. Germline V gene sequence: CDR1 SGHRS, CDR2 YFSETQ. With 0 bases removed from V and 5 bases from J, the gap between germline ends came to 11 bases. Here the CDR3 reads CASSLGPRRETQYF. Here the CDR3 DNA reads TGCGCCAGCAGCTTGGGTCCCAGGAGGGAGACCCAGTACTTC.

The chain joins TRBV5-5 to TRBJ2-7; unclear D gene. V lost 3 bases and J 1 base, leaving 8 bases between the germline ends. The germline V gene has CDR1 SGHKS and CDR2 YYEKEE (reference sequence). The CDR3 extends over 13 amino acids. In nucleotides, the CDR3 is TGTGCCAGCAGCTCGACTCCTTCCTACGAGCAGTACTTC. This gives the protein CASSSTPSYEQYF.

V usage is TRBV2 and J usage is TRBJ1-5, with TRBD1 identical over 8 bases. V was clipped by 7 bases and J by 7 bases; unmatched bases: 6. The germline CDR1 and CDR2 sequences are SNHLY and FYNNEI. CDR3 length: 13 amino acids. CDR3 in amino acids: CASTATGVQPQHF. DNA for the CDR3: TGTGCCAGCACTGCGACAGGGGTGCAGCCCCAGCATTTT.

The rearrangement uses TRBV6-5 and TRBJ1-2, with D possibly being TRBD1 (5 bases). Trimming pared 6 bases from V and 8 bases from J, leaving 19 bases between. Germline V CDR1 and CDR2: MNHEY, SVGAGI. This CDR3 is built from 14 residues. The CDR3 sequence is CASRRRDFRGGYTF. CDR3 sequence (DNA): TGTGCCAGCAGACGGCGGGACTTTCGGGGGGGCTACACCTTC.

V is TRBV12-5 and J is TRBJ2-3; D possibly corresponds to TRBD2 (6 bases). Germline V gives CDR1 LGHNT, CDR2 FRNRAP. Trimming shortened V by 2 bases and J by 6 bases, and 15 bases separated the two germline ends. CDR3 length: 15 residues. The CDR3 DNA follows: TGTGCTAGTGGTTTGTTATCCGGGAGTGGGGATACGCAGTATTTT. Translated, it gives CASGLLSGSGDTQYF.

The J gene is TRBJ2-4, the V gene TRBV19, with 8 bases fitting TRBD1. Unmatched junction bases numbered 2, after V lost 6 bases and J lost 1 base. The CDR3 loop spans 14 amino acids. Germline V gene lookup returns CDR1 LNHDA and CDR2 SQIVND (reference sequence). The CDR3 sequence is CASSRQGAKNIQYF. CDR3 sequence (DNA): TGTGCCAGTAGCCGACAGGGGGCCAAAAACATTCAGTACTTC.

This clone has only a few counts. The chain links TRBV2 to TRBJ2-4, with TRBD1 matching over 10 bases. Trimming cost V 6 bases and J 2 bases; bases outside gene matches: 7. The CDR3 has 16 residues. Germline V gene data show CDR1 as SNHLY and CDR2 as FYNNEI. The CDR3 region has the DNA TGTGCCAGCAGAAGACAGGGGGCAGGATCCAAAAACATTCAGTACTTC. This codes for CASRRQGAGSKNIQYF.

For the CDR3, the DNA is TGTGCCAGTAGTACGGGACTAGCGGAGTACAATGAGCAGTTCTTC. Amino acid sequence: CASSTGLAEYNEQFF. The chain uses TRBV19 and TRBJ2-1; 11 bases fit TRBD2. The CDR3 length is 15 residues. Germline CDR1 is LNHDA and CDR2 is SQIVND (reference sequence). The V gene end was trimmed by 4 bases and the J gene end by 4 bases; junction bases not matched to a gene: 3.

The J gene is TRBJ2-2, the V gene TRBV6-5; D might be TRBD2 (6 bases). The V gene lost 7 bases and the J gene lost 1 base, with 13 bases spanning the gap. Germline V gives CDR1 MNHEY, CDR2 SVGAGI. The CDR3 totals 15 residues. CDR3 in DNA: TGTGCCAGCACTCTGACTAGACTGAACACCGGGGAGCTGTTTTTT. Translated: CASTLTRLNTGELFF.

The chain links TRBV5-1 to TRBJ2-1; TRBD2 aligns across 14 bases. After removal of 3 bases from V and 3 bases from J, the junction contained 11 bases not matched to a gene. CDR1 is SGHRS and CDR2 is YFSETQ in the germline V gene. The CDR3 spans 19 residues. CDR3 coding DNA: TGCGCCAGCAGCTGGATCCCGGGACTAGCGGGGGTGGGCTACAATGAGCAGTTCTTC. Protein sequence: CASSWIPGLAGVGYNEQFF.